This passage covers 25 T cell receptor beta chains from one sample sequenced in a study of brain T cells in children with intractable seizures. Stated time point: blood from clinic visit 5 months post-surgery; TSC patient then seizure free. The method was immunoSEQ multiplex PCR; TCRdb's version includes in-frame clones alone and lacks a portion of them. The sample lists about 320,000 clones, 93% seen once, with roughly 5.7% in the top ten. The starting material was peripheral blood, obtained less than 6 months after surgery. These receptor sequences come from a boy under three years old with tuberous sclerosis and intractable seizures.

CDR3 protein: CASSLGLAGSTYEQYF. The DNA for the CDR3 is TGTGCCAGCAGCTTAGGGCTCGCGGGGTCTACCTACGAGCAGTACTTC. This rearrangement joins TRBV11-3 to TRBJ2-7; D is possibly TRBD2 (6 bases). Deletions cut 1 base from V and 2 bases from J, with 15 bases between. The germline V gene encodes CDR1 SGHNT and CDR2 YENEEA. The CDR3 sequence is 16 residues long.

This clone has more than one count but fewer than ten. The chain combines TRBV11-3 with TRBJ2-5; D unresolved. This CDR3 region has 14 residues. Per germline, CDR1 SGHNT and CDR2 YENEEA. V dropped 1 base and J dropped 4 bases, with 10 bases sitting between them. The DNA of the CDR3 is TGTGCCAGCAGCTTAGGACTCCGAGGAGAGACCCAGTACTTC. Protein: CASSLGLRGETQYF.

In DNA form, the CDR3 reads TGTGCCAGCAGTCGCCTAGCGGGAGAAGAGGGAGGAGAGACCCAGTACTTC. It yields the protein CASSRLAGEEGGETQYF. V usage is TRBV27 and J usage is TRBJ2-5; 10 nucleotides align to TRBD2. Germline CDR1 reads MNHEY; CDR2 reads SMNVEV (reference sequence). This CDR3 spans 17 amino acids. V was pared by 5 bases and J by 4 bases, with 13 bases of the junction left unmatched.

The V call is TRBV4-1, the J call TRBJ2-5; TRBD1 is a possible D gene (6 bases). The CDR3 has 18 amino acids. Germline CDR1 and CDR2: MGHRA and YSYEKL. V was clipped by 2 bases and J by 2 bases, with 21 bases between them. CDR3 bases: TGCGCCAGCAGCCAAAGTTTCGGTGTGGGACACATGCAAGAGACCCAGTACTTC. Translating it yields CASSQSFGVGHMQETQYF.

This clone was seen once. This chain's CDR3 is CASSPIIRSYNEQFF. The CDR3 nucleotides read TGTGCCAGTAGTCCTATAATAAGATCCTACAATGAGCAGTTCTTC. The chain combines TRBV19 with TRBJ2-1; D remains unclear. The germline V gene has CDR1 LNHDA and CDR2 SQIVND (reference sequence). The length of the CDR3 is 15 residues. Trimming left V 5 bases short and J 1 base short, with 12 bases between.

The chain combines TRBV10-1 with TRBJ1-1; a weak D match, TRBD1 (6 bases). The germline CDR1 and CDR2 sequences are WNHNN and SYGVQD (reference sequence). This CDR3 has 14 amino acids. Trimming stripped 4 bases from V and 1 base from J, with 10 bases between. CDR3 amino acids: CASSVGQRNTEAFF. The CDR3 bases are TGCGCCAGCAGTGTTGGACAGCGGAACACTGAAGCTTTCTTT.

This chain joins TRBV2 and TRBJ1-2; tentatively, D is TRBD1 (5 bases). CDR1 SNHLY and CDR2 FYNNEI come from the germline V gene. Deletions cut 8 bases from V and 5 bases from J, with 9 bases between. This CDR3 region has 11 residues. Here the CDR3 DNA reads TGTGCCAGCTGGGACGGTTATGGCTACACCTTC. Translated, it gives CASWDGYGYTF.

The V and J genes are TRBV9 and TRBJ2-2; D possibly corresponds to TRBD2 (5 bases). V shed 4 bases and J shed 1 base, with 11 bases lying between them. Germline V gives CDR1 SGDLS, CDR2 YYNGEE. This CDR3 is 15 amino acids long. The DNA of the CDR3 is TGTGCCAGCAGCCCACGGGGTGAGAACACCGGGGAGCTGTTTTTT. It yields the protein CASSPRGENTGELFF. Full variable domain (remainder filled in from reference TRBV9 and TRBJ2-2): DSGVTQTPKHLITATGQRVTLRCSPRSGDLSVYWYQQSLDQGLQFLIQYYNGEERAKGNILERFSAQQFPDLHSELNLSSLELGDSALYFCASSPRGENTGELFFGEGSRLTVL.

The rearrangement uses TRBV11-2 and TRBJ2-1; 14 nucleotides align to TRBD2. Germline CDR1 SGHAT, CDR2 FQNNGV. The V segment lost 5 bases and the J segment 6 bases; nucleotides outside the gene matches: 3. CDR3 length: 15 amino acids. CDR3 amino acids: CASSKGTSGSNEQFF. The DNA for the CDR3 is TGTGCCAGCAGCAAAGGGACTAGCGGGAGCAATGAGCAGTTCTTC.

The V and J genes are TRBV9 and TRBJ2-3, with D uncertain. This CDR3 has 14 amino acids. V was clipped by 3 bases and J by 5 bases, with 13 bases between them. Germline lookup yields CDR1 SGDLS and CDR2 YYNGEE. CDR3 amino acids: CASSDQGRRDTQYF. In DNA, the CDR3 is TGTGCCAGCAGCGACCAAGGACGGAGAGATACGCAGTATTTT.

This chain joins TRBV6-5 and TRBJ2-7; TRBD1 or TRBD2 may be the D gene (5 bases each). The CDR3 spans 15 residues. Germline V gene sequence: CDR1 MNHEY, CDR2 SVGAGI. V lost 0 bases to trimming and J lost 1 base, with 10 bases between them. The CDR3 DNA follows: TGTGCCAGCAGTTACTCCGGGACGGCATCCTACGAGCAGTACTTC. Translating it yields CASSYSGTASYEQYF.

The genes are TRBV6-5 and TRBJ1-1, with D possibly being TRBD1 (5 bases). Trimming stripped 2 bases from V and 5 bases from J, with 12 bases between. CDR1 is MNHEY, CDR2 SVGAGI, per germline. The CDR3 length is 14 residues. CDR3 nucleotide sequence: TGTGCCAGCAGTTACCGGGGAGAGGGGACTGAAGCTTTCTTT. Protein: CASSYRGEGTEAFF.

The J gene is TRBJ1-1, the V gene TRBV12-3 or TRBV12-4; no firm D call. V dropped 3 bases and J dropped 1 base, with 6 bases sitting between them. This CDR3 has 13 residues. This CDR3 is CASSLAANTEAFF. Written as DNA, the CDR3 is TGTGCCAGCAGTTTGGCCGCGAACACTGAAGCTTTCTTT.

The chain links TRBV27 to TRBJ1-1; TRBD1 aligns across 8 bases. Losses at the gene ends were 4 bases for V and 4 bases for J; bases not matched to a gene: 2. Germline assignment: CDR1 MNHEY and CDR2 SMNVEV (reference sequence). This CDR3 has 13 amino acids. CDR3 nucleotides: TGTGCCAGCAGTTGGACAGGGACCACTGAAGCTTTCTTT. Translating it yields CASSWTGTTEAFF.

The gene calls are TRBV2 and TRBJ2-1; D call uncertain. The germline V and J ends were trimmed by 1 base and 0 bases, with 7 bases remaining between them. Germline V CDR1 and CDR2: SNHLY, FYNNEI. The CDR3 sequence is 15 residues long. CDR3 loop: CASSEESSSYNEQFF. The CDR3 DNA is TGTGCCAGCAGTGAAGAATCTAGCTCCTACAATGAGCAGTTCTTC.

This clone is a singleton in its sample. The rearrangement links TRBV5-1 to TRBJ2-6; weak D call: TRBD2 (5 bases). Trimming cost V 3 bases and J 0 bases, with 10 bases left between them. Germline assignment: CDR1 SGHRS and CDR2 YFSETQ. This CDR3 region has 16 residues. The DNA of the CDR3 is TGCGCCAGCAGCTGGACTCTGAGCTCTGGGGCCAACGTCCTGACTTTC. Amino acids: CASSWTLSSGANVLTF.

The V call is TRBV19, the J call TRBJ2-1, with 8 bases aligning to TRBD1. The germline gives CDR1 LNHDA, CDR2 SQIVND (reference sequence). Trimming at V came to 5 bases and at J to 2 bases, leaving 17 bases not matched to a gene. This CDR3 region has 19 residues. CDR3 region: CASSPEAGGLRTTYNEQFF. The CDR3 coding sequence is TGTGCCAGTAGTCCTGAGGCAGGGGGCTTGAGGACTACCTACAATGAGCAGTTCTTC.

The rearrangement joins TRBV7-9 to TRBJ1-5; possible D gene TRBD1, 5 bases. Germline CDR1 is SEHNR and CDR2 is FQNEAQ (reference sequence). Between the trimmed V and J ends, which lost 5 bases and 2 bases, there was a span of 13 bases. This CDR3 is 15 amino acids long. The DNA for the CDR3 is TGTGCCAGCAGCCCCCAGGGCGGAGGCAATCAGCCCCAGCATTTT. Translating it yields CASSPQGGGNQPQHF.

This chain links TRBV19 with TRBJ2-4; 12 bases fit TRBD1. The V segment lost 3 bases and the J segment 1 base; nucleotides outside the gene matches: 10. The CDR3 is 19 amino acids. CDR1 is LNHDA, CDR2 SQIVND, per germline (reference sequence). In DNA, the CDR3 is TGTGCCAGTAGTATTTCGTTGGGACAGGGGGCTTGGGCCAAAAACATTCAGTACTTC. This gives the protein CASSISLGQGAWAKNIQYF.

This clone showed up just once. The V call is TRBV2, the J call TRBJ2-7; 13 bases map to TRBD2. CDR1 and CDR2 (germline): SNHLY, FYNNEI. V lost 6 bases to trimming and J lost 6 bases; unmatched junction nucleotides: 5. The CDR3 sequence is 14 residues long. CDR3 sequence (DNA): TGTGCCAGCAGCGCAACTAGCGGGAGGGGCGAGCAGTACTTC. Encoded protein: CASSATSGRGEQYF. Using reference TRBV2 and TRBJ2-7 for the parts outside the CDR3, the full variable domain is EPEVTQTPSHQVTQMGQEVILRCVPISNHLYFYWYRQILGQKVEFLVSFYNNEISEKSEIFDDQFSVERPDGSNFTLKIRSTKLEDSAMYFCASSATSGRGEQYFGPGTRLTVT.

The chain employs TRBV6-1 and TRBJ1-5; 10 nucleotides line up with TRBD1. The CDR3 runs to 17 residues. The germline CDR1 and CDR2 sequences are MNHNS and SASEGT. The J segment lost 5 bases and the V segment lost 2 bases, leaving 9 bases of the junction unmatched. The DNA of the CDR3 is TGTGCCAGCAGTGAAAGATACGGGACAGGGGAGCATCAGCCCCAGCATTTT. Translated, it gives CASSERYGTGEHQPQHF.

The CDR3 region is CASSLGTGSISTEAFF. The CDR3 DNA reads TGTGCCAGCAGCTTGGGGACAGGGAGTATTAGCACTGAAGCTTTCTTT. This chain joins TRBV5-6 and TRBJ1-1; TRBD1 agrees at 8 bases. Germline V CDR1 and CDR2: SGHDT, YYEEEE. The CDR3 consists of 16 residues. The V and J ends lost 0 bases and 4 bases, in that order; junction bases with no gene match: 8. The full variable domain, with the rest looked up from reference TRBV5-6 and TRBJ1-1, is DAGVTQSPTHLIKTRGQQVTLRCSPKSGHDTVSWYQQALGQGPQFIFQYYEEEERQRGNFPDRFSGHQFPNYSSELNVNALLLGDSALYLCASSLGTGSISTEAFFGQGTRLTVV.

This rearrangement joins TRBV7-9 to TRBJ1-1, with D uncertain. This CDR3 comprises 14 residues. V was clipped by 6 bases and J by 6 bases, with 17 bases between them. CDR1 and CDR2 from the germline V gene are SEHNR and FQNEAQ (reference sequence). CDR3 amino acids: CASRPPRTAAEAFF. CDR3 DNA sequence: TGTGCCAGCAGACCCCCCCGGACCGCTGCTGAAGCTTTCTTT.

The chain uses TRBV7-9 and TRBJ1-2; D unresolved. V was cut by 2 bases and J by 5 bases, with 27 bases left in between. The CDR3 length is 19 residues. The germline V gene has CDR1 SEHNR and CDR2 FQNEAQ (reference sequence). The CDR3 region is CASSLLSRPLYSTSYGYTF. The CDR3 DNA reads TGTGCCAGCAGCTTACTATCCAGGCCCTTATACTCTACCTCTTATGGCTACACCTTC.

The table lists this clone with a few counts. DNA of the CDR3: TGTGCCAGCAGTGATACTATCCTCTCCTACGAGCAGTACTTC. Its protein is CASSDTILSYEQYF. This chain uses TRBV2 with TRBJ2-7; D gene ambiguous. Trimming cost V 3 bases and J 0 bases, with 9 bases left between them. The CDR3 has 14 residues. CDR1 SNHLY and CDR2 FYNNEI come from the germline V gene.